This T cell receptor beta chain came from a study of cytomegalovirus exposure and HLA in healthy donors. V was clipped by 7 bases and J by 3 bases; unmatched bases: 6. The CDR3 contains 14 residues. The germline CDR1 and CDR2 sequences are SQVTM and ANQGSEA. The PCR made use of 60 Vbeta and 13 Jbeta primers. The protocol was immunoSEQ multiplex PCR, while the TCRdb copy is restricted to in-frame clones and leaves out a portion. Found here are about 150,000 clones, approximately 72% of them singletons; the top ten hold 1.3% to 1.5%. This sequence originates from a man aged 18 to 30 in good health and CMV-seronegative. Specimen: PBMCs. V usage is TRBV29-1 and J usage is TRBJ2-1; TRBD2 matches at 10 bases. CDR3 loop: CSGRLAGFYNEQFF. CDR3 DNA: TGCAGCGGCCGACTAGCGGGCTTCTACAATGAGCAGTTCTTC.